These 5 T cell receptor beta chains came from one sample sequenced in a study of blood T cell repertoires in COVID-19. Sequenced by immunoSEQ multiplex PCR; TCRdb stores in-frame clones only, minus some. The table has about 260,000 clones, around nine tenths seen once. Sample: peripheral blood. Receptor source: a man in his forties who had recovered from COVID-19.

CDR3 coding DNA: TGTGCCAGCAGTCCGGGACAGACGAGCAATCAGCCCCAGCATTTT. This encodes CASSPGQTSNQPQHF. The chain has TRBV2 and TRBJ1-5; 7 bases align to TRBD1. The CDR3 sequence is 15 residues long. Germline CDR1 and CDR2: SNHLY and FYNNEI. V trimming: 5 bases; J trimming: 1 base; junction bases outside the gene matches: 5.

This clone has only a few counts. Here the CDR3 reads CSALQGRAFF. DNA of the CDR3: TGCAGCGCATTACAGGGGCGGGCTTTCTTT. The chain links TRBV29-1 to TRBJ1-1; 7 positions agree with TRBD1. V shed 7 bases, J shed 11 bases, and the junction held 7 bases outside the gene matches. CDR1 is SQVTM, CDR2 ANQGSEA, per germline. This CDR3 spans 10 amino acids.

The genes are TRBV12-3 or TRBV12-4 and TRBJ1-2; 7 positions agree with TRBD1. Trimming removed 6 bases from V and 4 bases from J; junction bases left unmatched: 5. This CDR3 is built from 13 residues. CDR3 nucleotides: TGTGCCAGCAGCCATGGGACAGCCTATGGCTACACCTTC. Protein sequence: CASSHGTAYGYTF.

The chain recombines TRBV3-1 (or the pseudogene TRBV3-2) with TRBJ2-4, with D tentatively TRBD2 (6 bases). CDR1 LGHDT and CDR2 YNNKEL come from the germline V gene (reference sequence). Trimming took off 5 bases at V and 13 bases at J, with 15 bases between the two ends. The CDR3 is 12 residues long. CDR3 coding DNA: TGTGCCAGCAGCGCAAGGGACTTCATCCAGTACTTC. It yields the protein CASSARDFIQYF.

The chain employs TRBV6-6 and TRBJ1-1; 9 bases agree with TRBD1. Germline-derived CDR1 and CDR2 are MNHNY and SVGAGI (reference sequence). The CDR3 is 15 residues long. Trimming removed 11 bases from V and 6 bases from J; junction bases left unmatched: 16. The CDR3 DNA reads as TGTGCCGGGAAGATGACCGGGACAGGGTTTGCTGAAGCTTTCTTT. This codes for CAGKMTGTGFAEAFF.